Presented here are 28 T cell receptor beta chains from one specimen sequenced in a study of Tregs in tolerant kidney transplant recipients. Assay: immunoSEQ multiplex PCR; the TCRdb copy retains only in-frame clones and omits some. The listing records over 45,000 clones. This sample comprised CD4+ T cells from blood, obtained before the transplant. The receptors here all came from a human donor who received a combined kidney and bone marrow transplant.

Concerning this clone: The read halts 3 residues ahead of the CDR3 end, with the missing end drawn from the germline J gene. This sequence joins TRBV29-1 and TRBJ2-3; 10 bases match TRBD2. This CDR3 comprises 14 residues. The germline CDR1 and CDR2 sequences are SQVTM and ANQGSEA. Germline trimming cut 3 bases from V and 3 bases from J; bases unmatched to any gene: 3. The CDR3 region is CSVERTSGTDTQYF. The part of the CDR3 DNA that was read is TGCAGCGTTGAGCGGACTAGCGGTACAGATACG.

As concerns this clone: Read coverage stops 3 residues before the CDR3 terminus; the germline J gene supplies the remainder. The chain couples TRBV7-2 to TRBJ1-5; D gene unclear. Germline CDR1 reads SGHTA; CDR2 reads FQGNSA. V lost 6 bases, J lost 4 bases, and 10 bases lay in between. The CDR3 is made up of 13 amino acids. The DNA read from the CDR3 is TGTGCCAGCAGACGAGGGCTTAATCAGCCC. It codes for CASRRGLNQP. The whole CDR3 sequence reads CASRRGLNQPQHF.

As for this clone: The read terminates 3 residues before the CDR3 end, so the remaining end is supplied by the germline J gene. The V and J genes are TRBV19 and TRBJ2-2, with 13 bases identical to TRBD2. Unmatched junction bases numbered 2, after V lost 9 bases and J lost 4 bases. The V gene's germline CDR1 is LNHDA and CDR2 SQIVND (reference sequence). CDR3 size: 14 residues. CDR3 protein: CASRLAGGTGELFF. The sequenced part of the CDR3 DNA is TGTGCCAGCCGACTAGCGGGGGGCACCGGGGAG.

Concerning this clone itself: The observed sequence ends 3 residues before the CDR3 terminus, with the missing tail filled in from the germline J gene. The chain combines TRBV18 with TRBJ2-1, with 7 bases matching TRBD2. CDR1 is KGHSH, CDR2 LQKENI, per germline. The V and J ends lost 2 bases and 6 bases, in that order; junction bases with no gene match: 13. CDR3 length equals 17 residues. CDR3 DNA (partial): TGTGCCAGCTCACCATCCACAACTAGCGAGCTTAGCAATGAG. It yields the protein CASSPSTTSELSNE. The complete CDR3 protein is CASSPSTTSELSNEQFF.

With regard to this clone: The read is 3 residues too short to cover the CDR3 end, so that end is filled in from the germline J gene. The rearrangement links TRBV30 to TRBJ2-2; 7 bases match TRBD1. Per germline, CDR1 GTSNPN and CDR2 SVGIG (reference sequence). The V gene end was trimmed by 2 bases and the J gene end by 1 base; junction bases not matched to a gene: 10. CDR3 length equals 17 residues. The CDR3 reads CAWSPRRGGQNTGELFF. Incomplete CDR3 DNA: TGTGCCTGGAGTCCCCGCCGAGGGGGCCAGAACACCGGGGAG. The variable domain in full, with the rest retrieved from reference TRBV30 and TRBJ2-2, is SQTIHQWPATLVQPVGSPLSLECTVEGTSNPNLYWYRQAAGRGLQLLFYSVGIGQISSEVPQNLSASRPQDRQFILSSKKLLLSDSGFYLCAWSPRRGGQNTGELFFGEGSRLTVL.

About this clone itself: The read stops 3 residues short of the end of the CDR3; the missing end is completed from the germline J gene. This sequence joins TRBV19 and TRBJ2-2, with TRBD2 as a possible D gene (5 bases). Germline values: CDR1 LNHDA, CDR2 SQIVND (reference sequence). The CDR3 is made up of 16 amino acids. The germline V and J ends were trimmed by 7 bases and 4 bases, with 19 bases remaining between them. CDR3 in amino acids: CASTTGLALGTGELFF. The part of the CDR3 DNA that was read is TGTGCCAGTACCACCGGACTGGCCCTGGGCACCGGGGAG.

Comment on this clone: The read is 3 residues too short to cover the CDR3 end, so that end is filled in from the germline J gene. The V and J genes are TRBV2 and TRBJ2-3, with TRBD2 matching 11 bases. The germline V gene has CDR1 SNHLY and CDR2 FYNNEI. The CDR3 extends over 15 amino acids. V lost 8 bases to trimming and J lost 1 base; unmatched junction nucleotides: 5. The CDR3 loop is CASRGTSGGTDTQYF. Partial CDR3 DNA: TGTGCCAGCCGCGGGACTAGCGGAGGCACAGATACG.

Concerning this clone itself: The sequenced fragment ends 3 residues before the CDR3 boundary, so the rest is inferred from the germline J gene. The chain has TRBV18 and TRBJ1-2; 7 positions agree with TRBD1. The CDR3 extends over 15 amino acids. J gave up 0 bases and V 3 bases, and 4 bases lay outside the gene matches. Germline values: CDR1 KGHSH, CDR2 LQKENI. CDR3 DNA, as far as it was read: TGTGCCAGCTCACCGACAGGGATATCTAACTATGGC. Protein sequence: CASSPTGISNYG. The CDR3 in full is CASSPTGISNYGYTF.

A remark on this clone: The read finishes 3 residues shy of the CDR3 end, and the germline J gene is used to complete it. This chain links TRBV19 with TRBJ1-2, with a tentative D call TRBD1 (6 bases). The V end was cut by 5 bases, the J end by 0 bases, with 10 bases between. CDR3 size: 14 residues. Germline CDR1 and CDR2: LNHDA and SQIVND (reference sequence). This CDR3 reads CASSFQGTNYGYTF. The sequenced part of the CDR3 DNA is TGTGCCAGTAGTTTTCAGGGGACTAACTATGGC.

Concerning this clone itself: The CDR3 is cut off 3 residues early in the read; its end comes from the germline J gene. V usage is TRBV20-1 and J usage is TRBJ1-1; no firm D call. The germline V and J ends were trimmed by 6 bases and 7 bases, with 12 bases remaining between them. Germline assignment: CDR1 DFQATT and CDR2 SNEGSKA (reference sequence). This CDR3 is 11 amino acids long. The CDR3 DNA, read in part, is TGCAGTGCGAGAATTGGCTTTGAA. It codes for CSARIGFE. Given in full, the CDR3 is CSARIGFEAFF.

Notes on this clone: The read terminates 3 residues ahead of where the CDR3 ends, so the germline J gene completes it. The V call is TRBV7-3, the J call TRBJ2-5, with 8 bases matching TRBD2. This CDR3 has 16 residues. J gave up 5 bases and V 1 base, and 9 bases lay outside the gene matches. The germline gives CDR1 SGHTA, CDR2 FQGTGA. Incomplete CDR3 DNA: TGTGCCAGCAGCTTAAACGGAGCGGGAGATGGGGAGACC. It specifies CASSLNGAGDGET. The entire CDR3 protein reads CASSLNGAGDGETQYF.

About this clone itself: The read comes to an end 3 residues before the CDR3 does, leaving the germline J gene to fill in the end. V and J are TRBV6-2 or TRBV6-3 and TRBJ2-2; 10 bases agree with TRBD2. Germline CDR1 and CDR2: MNHEY and SVGEGT. CDR3 size: 15 residues. Trimming removed 6 bases from V and 7 bases from J; junction bases left unmatched: 8. CDR3 DNA (partial): TGTGCCAGCAGGTTTAGCGGGAGGTGGTACGGGGAG. Residues: CASRFSGRWYGE. Given in full, the CDR3 is CASRFSGRWYGELFF.

A remark on this clone: The read terminates 3 residues before the CDR3 end, so the remaining end is supplied by the germline J gene. This sequence joins TRBV6-2 or TRBV6-3 and TRBJ1-1; maybe TRBD1 (5 bases). Trimming pared 6 bases from V and 5 bases from J, leaving 13 bases between. The CDR3 consists of 13 residues. Per the germline V gene, CDR1 is MNHEY and CDR2 is SVGEGT. CDR3 residues: CASSYTGGTEAFF. Partial CDR3 DNA: TGTGCCAGCAGCTATACGGGGGGTACTGAA.

Regarding this clone: Read sequence stops 3 residues before the CDR3 end, and the germline J gene provides the missing end. J is TRBJ1-5 and V is TRBV6-1; D unclear. CDR1 and CDR2 (germline): MNHNS, SASEGT. The CDR3 totals 13 residues. Between the trimmed V and J ends, which lost 4 bases and 5 bases, there was a span of 9 bases. The covered CDR3 bases are TGTGCCAGCAGTGTAATGAGCGATCAGCCC. This encodes CASSVMSDQP. The whole CDR3 sequence is CASSVMSDQPQHF.

Concerning this clone itself: The read ends 3 residues before the CDR3 terminus; that terminus is restored from the germline J gene. The chain joins TRBV30 to TRBJ2-1, with D perhaps TRBD1 (8 bases). CDR1 is GTSNPN, CDR2 SVGIG, per germline (reference sequence). V was clipped by 1 base and J by 2 bases, with 12 bases between them. This CDR3 is built from 15 residues. The CDR3 DNA, read in part, is TGTGCCTGGAGTGACAGGGGGAGGGCCTACAATGAG. Translation gives CAWSDRGRAYNE. The whole CDR3 region reads CAWSDRGRAYNEQFF.

Of note for this clone: Read sequence stops 3 residues before the CDR3 end, and the germline J gene provides the missing end. The chain uses TRBV5-1 and TRBJ1-2, with TRBD1 identical over 7 bases. CDR1 SGHRS and CDR2 YFSETQ come from the germline V gene. The CDR3 contains 14 residues. V lost 4 bases, J lost 3 bases, and 6 bases stayed unmatched. CDR3 loop: CASSLTGDHYGYTF. CDR3 DNA (partial): TGCGCCAGCAGCCTCACAGGGGATCACTATGGC.

Concerning this clone itself: The read comes to an end 3 residues before the CDR3 does, leaving the germline J gene to fill in the end. The chain is built from TRBV5-1 and TRBJ2-2, with D possibly matching TRBD1 (5 bases). The CDR3 is 17 residues long. Germline V lookup: CDR1 SGHRS, CDR2 YFSETQ. V lost 0 bases and J 1 base, leaving 13 bases between the germline ends. The DNA read from the CDR3 is TGCGCCAGCAGCTTGGCCTCCTGGACAAGGAACACCGGGGAG. It translates to CASSLASWTRNTGE. The whole CDR3 is CASSLASWTRNTGELFF. Drawing the rest from reference TRBV5-1 and TRBJ2-2, the complete variable domain is KAGVTQTPRYLIKTRGQQVTLSCSPISGHRSVSWYQQTPGQGLQFLFEYFSETQRNKGNFPGRFSGRQFSNSRSEMNVSTLELGDSALYLCASSLASWTRNTGELFFGEGSRLTVL.

Details on this clone: The read ends 3 residues early relative to the CDR3; the germline J gene fills the gap. This chain links TRBV6-1 with TRBJ2-7; 11 bases fit TRBD2. CDR1 is MNHNS and CDR2 is SASEGT in the germline V gene. The CDR3 has 16 residues. J was trimmed by 2 bases and V by 4 bases; bases with no gene match: 7. CDR3 loop: CASSGSGTSGTYEQYF. The part of the CDR3 DNA that was read is TGTGCCAGCAGTGGGTCCGGGACTAGCGGAACCTACGAG.

Worth noting for this clone: The DNA ends 3 residues before the CDR3 does, and the rest of the CDR3 is filled in from the germline J gene. The chain links TRBV2 to TRBJ2-5; 7 bases are shared with TRBD1. The CDR3 is 15 residues long. The ends lost 0 bases at V and 2 bases at J; junction bases unmatched: 3. In germline, CDR1 is SNHLY, CDR2 FYNNEI. CDR3 loop: CASSEAGQVQETQYF. The sequenced CDR3 bases are TGTGCCAGCAGTGAAGCTGGACAGGTGCAAGAGACC.

The DNA read from the CDR3 is TGTGCCAGCCGCAACGACAGATGGGATGGC. Translation gives CASRNDRWDG. In full, the CDR3 reads CASRNDRWDGYTF. This chain joins TRBV6-2 or TRBV6-3 and TRBJ1-2; a possible D gene is TRBD1 (5 bases). The read is 3 residues too short to cover the CDR3 end, so that end is filled in from the germline J gene. Looked up from germline, CDR1 is MNHEY and CDR2 is SVGEGT. This CDR3 is built from 13 residues. V was trimmed by 8 bases and J by 6 bases, leaving 16 bases between them.

As concerns this clone: From the germline J gene comes the end of the CDR3, since the read stops 3 residues before it. V usage is TRBV5-5 and J usage is TRBJ1-1; D is uncertain. The germline gives CDR1 SGHKS, CDR2 YYEKEE (reference sequence). This CDR3 is 13 amino acids long. The ends were cut back, 0 bases at V and 6 bases at J, with 9 bases in the middle. CDR3 in amino acids: CASSLGGAAEAFF. The CDR3 DNA, read in part, is TGTGCCAGCAGCTTGGGGGGAGCGGCTGAA.

Note on this clone: The observed sequence ends 3 residues before the CDR3 terminus, with the missing tail filled in from the germline J gene. The chain has TRBV5-1 and TRBJ2-1, with D possibly TRBD2 on 6 matching bases. V was clipped by 4 bases and J by 6 bases, with 14 bases between them. The length of the CDR3 is 14 residues. Germline V gene sequence: CDR1 SGHRS, CDR2 YFSETQ. The DNA read from the CDR3 is TGCGCCAGCAGCCTGTCTAGCGTGGGCAATGAG. Translation: CASSLSSVGNE. The full-length CDR3 reads as CASSLSSVGNEQFF.

With respect to this clone: The read ends 3 residues early relative to the CDR3; the germline J gene fills the gap. The chain recombines TRBV19 with TRBJ2-7; the match to TRBD1 covers 9 bases. The CDR3 spans 17 residues. V dropped 4 bases and J dropped 2; count of bases not matched to a gene: 12. Germline values: CDR1 LNHDA, CDR2 SQIVND (reference sequence). The part of the CDR3 DNA that was read is TGTGCCAGTAGTACCGGGACAGGGTACGAACGGGCCTACGAG. This encodes CASSTGTGYERAYE. The CDR3 reads in full as CASSTGTGYERAYEQYF. The variable domain in full, with the rest retrieved from reference TRBV19 and TRBJ2-7, is DGGITQSPKYLFRKEGQNVTLSCEQNLNHDAMYWYRQDPGQGLRLIYYSQIVNDFQKGDIAEGYSVSREKKESFPLTVTSAQKNPTAFYLCASSTGTGYERAYEQYFGPGTRLTVT.

CDR3 DNA, as far as it was read: TGCAGTGCTAGAGATCCCCGCGGGGCAGATACG. Amino acids: CSARDPRGADT. The full-length CDR3 reads as CSARDPRGADTQYF. This sequence joins TRBV20-1 and TRBJ2-3; a possible D gene is TRBD2 (6 bases). The read comes to an end 3 residues before the CDR3 does, leaving the germline J gene to fill in the end. Trimming pared 0 bases from V and 4 bases from J, leaving 11 bases between. This CDR3 comprises 14 residues. In germline, CDR1 is DFQATT, CDR2 SNEGSKA (reference sequence).

Comment on this clone: The CDR3 end falls 3 residues outside the read, so it is completed with the germline J gene. The rearrangement links TRBV7-3 to TRBJ2-1; the match to TRBD2 covers 10 bases. The CDR3 has 18 amino acids. Germline CDR1 and CDR2: SGHTA and FQGTGA. The trim removed 1 base at V and 4 bases at J, leaving 10 bases unmatched. The CDR3 protein is CASSLRGGASGSYNEQFF. The covered CDR3 bases are TGTGCCAGCAGCTTAAGGGGGGGGGCTAGCGGGAGTTACAATGAG.

Comments on this clone: From the germline J gene comes the end of the CDR3, since the read stops 3 residues before it. The J gene is TRBJ2-1, the V gene TRBV2; maybe TRBD2 (5 bases). Between the trimmed V and J ends, which lost 5 bases and 0 bases, there was a span of 11 bases. The CDR3 sequence is 15 residues long. Germline values: CDR1 SNHLY, CDR2 FYNNEI. The CDR3 is CASSSGRNSYNEQFF. The CDR3 bases that were read are TGTGCCAGCAGTAGCGGCCGGAACTCCTACAATGAG. Using reference TRBV2 and TRBJ2-1 for the parts outside the CDR3, the full variable domain is EPEVTQTPSHQVTQMGQEVILRCVPISNHLYFYWYRQILGQKVEFLVSFYNNEISEKSEIFDDQFSVERPDGSNFTLKIRSTKLEDSAMYFCASSSGRNSYNEQFFGPGTRLTVL.

CDR3 in amino acids: CSVTLGQGDEQYF. The sequenced part of the CDR3 DNA is TGCAGTGTCACACTGGGACAGGGGGACGAG. This chain joins TRBV20-1 and TRBJ2-7, with TRBD1 matching 11 bases. The CDR3 goes on 3 residues after the read ends, and that part is filled in from the germline J gene. The CDR3 runs to 13 residues. CDR1 DFQATT and CDR2 SNEGSKA come from the germline V gene (reference sequence). V lost 7 bases, J lost 5 bases, and 7 bases stayed unmatched.

With regard to this clone: The missing CDR3 end, 3 residues past where the read stops, is filled in from the germline J gene. The V call is TRBV30, the J call TRBJ2-3, with TRBD1 matching 9 bases. The CDR3 loop spans 18 amino acids. With V trimmed by 1 base and J by 2 bases, 13 bases remained unmatched. Germline CDR1 GTSNPN, CDR2 SVGIG (reference sequence). CDR3 DNA (partial): TGTGCCTGGAGTGCCCATAACGGACAGGGGATAGTCACAGATACG. Protein sequence: CAWSAHNGQGIVTDT. The full CDR3 protein is CAWSAHNGQGIVTDTQYF.